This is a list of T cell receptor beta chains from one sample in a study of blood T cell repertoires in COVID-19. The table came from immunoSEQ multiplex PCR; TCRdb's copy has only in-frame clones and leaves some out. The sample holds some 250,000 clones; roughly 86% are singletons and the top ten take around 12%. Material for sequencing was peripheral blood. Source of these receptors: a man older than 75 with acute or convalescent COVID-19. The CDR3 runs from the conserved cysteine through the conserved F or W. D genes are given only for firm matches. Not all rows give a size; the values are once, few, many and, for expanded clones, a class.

CDR3aa: CASSLVGGSNTEAFF
CDR3nt: TGTGCCAGCAGCTTGGTCGGGGGGAGTAACACTGAAGCTTTCTTT
v_gene: TRBV5-6
j_gene: TRBJ1-1
d_gene: -
abundance: -

CDR3aa: CASSPAGTGVIYGYTF
CDR3nt: TGTGCCAGCTCCCCGGCCGGGACAGGGGTGATTTATGGCTACACCTTC
v_gene: TRBV18
j_gene: TRBJ1-2
d_gene: TRBD1
abundance: few

CDR3aa: CASSWGQTYGYTF
CDR3nt: TGTGCCAGCAGCTGGGGACAAACCTATGGCTACACCTTC
v_gene: TRBV7-2
j_gene: TRBJ1-2
d_gene: -
abundance: once

CDR3aa: CASSYSGTGYNEQFF
CDR3nt: TGTGCCAGCAGTTACTCCGGGACAGGGTACAATGAGCAGTTCTTC
v_gene: TRBV6-6
j_gene: TRBJ2-1
d_gene: TRBD1
abundance: -

CDR3aa: CAWSLSGTPSPGEQYF
CDR3nt: TGTGCCTGGAGCCTGTCTGGGACACCTTCTCCTGGCGAGCAGTACTTC
v_gene: TRBV30
j_gene: TRBJ2-7
d_gene: -
abundance: once

CDR3aa: CATLRGGYYNEQFF
CDR3nt: TGTGCCACCCTGCGGGGGGGATACTACAATGAGCAGTTCTTC
v_gene: TRBV28
j_gene: TRBJ2-1
d_gene: TRBD2
abundance: -

CDR3aa: CASSQDPGSGNTIYF
CDR3nt: TGCGCCAGCAGCCAAGATCCCGGCTCTGGAAACACCATATATTTT
v_gene: TRBV4-1
j_gene: TRBJ1-3
d_gene: -
abundance: -

CDR3aa: CASSQEWTDGEKLFF
CDR3nt: TGCGCCAGCAGCCAAGAATGGACAGACGGTGAAAAACTGTTTTTT
v_gene: TRBV4-1
j_gene: TRBJ1-4
d_gene: -
abundance: -

CDR3aa: CASSPGLAREQETQYF
CDR3nt: TGCGCCAGCAGCCCCGGACTAGCCCGGGAACAAGAGACCCAGTACTTC
v_gene: TRBV5-1
j_gene: TRBJ2-5
d_gene: TRBD2
abundance: -

CDR3aa: CSVEGEGRYEQYF
CDR3nt: TGCAGCGTTGAAGGCGAAGGGAGGTACGAGCAGTACTTC
v_gene: TRBV29-1
j_gene: TRBJ2-7
d_gene: -
abundance: -

CDR3aa: CASSQPGQSSYEQYF
CDR3nt: TGTGCCAGCAGTCAACCGGGACAGAGCTCCTACGAGCAGTACTTC
v_gene: TRBV5-4
j_gene: TRBJ2-7
d_gene: TRBD1
abundance: -

CDR3aa: CATSDFKGEDTQYF
CDR3nt: TGTGCCACCAGTGATTTTAAAGGGGAAGATACGCAGTATTTT
v_gene: TRBV24-1
j_gene: TRBJ2-3
d_gene: -
abundance: -

CDR3aa: CASSYGGTGSEKLFF
CDR3nt: TGTGCCAGCAGTTACGGAGGGACAGGGAGTGAAAAACTGTTTTTT
v_gene: TRBV6-2/TRBV6-3
j_gene: TRBJ1-4
d_gene: TRBD1
abundance: -

CDR3aa: CAIGREGTDTQYF
CDR3nt: TGTGCCATCGGCAGGGAGGGCACAGATACGCAGTATTTT
v_gene: TRBV10-3
j_gene: TRBJ2-3
d_gene: -
abundance: -

CDR3aa: CASNSFGGDEQFF
CDR3nt: TGTGCCAGCAATTCCTTCGGGGGAGATGAGCAGTTCTTC
v_gene: TRBV12-3/TRBV12-4
j_gene: TRBJ2-1
d_gene: -
abundance: once

CDR3aa: CASSSRTGVYEQYF
CDR3nt: TGTGCCAGCAGCTCAAGGACAGGGGTCTACGAGCAGTACTTC
v_gene: TRBV7-2
j_gene: TRBJ2-7
d_gene: TRBD1
abundance: -

CDR3aa: CASSIPGRDRPYEQYF
CDR3nt: TGTGCCAGTAGTATCCCTGGGCGGGACCGACCCTACGAGCAGTACTTC
v_gene: TRBV19
j_gene: TRBJ2-7
d_gene: -
abundance: -

CDR3aa: CASSISGLAGTDTQYF
CDR3nt: TGTGCCAGTAGTATCTCGGGACTAGCGGGCACAGATACGCAGTATTTT
v_gene: TRBV19
j_gene: TRBJ2-3
d_gene: TRBD2
abundance: -

CDR3aa: CASSIPVYGYTF
CDR3nt: TGTGCCAGTAGTATCCCAGTATATGGCTACACCTTC
v_gene: TRBV19
j_gene: TRBJ1-2
d_gene: -
abundance: few

CDR3aa: CASSQVRRAMNTEAFF
CDR3nt: TGTGCCAGCAGCCAAGTTAGGCGGGCAATGAACACTGAAGCTTTCTTT
v_gene: TRBV3-1/TRBV3-2
j_gene: TRBJ1-1
d_gene: -
abundance: -

CDR3aa: CAISQDRMNTEAFF
CDR3nt: TGTGCCATCAGCCAGGACAGGATGAACACTGAAGCTTTCTTT
v_gene: TRBV10-3
j_gene: TRBJ1-1
d_gene: TRBD1
abundance: -

CDR3aa: CASSSRDRGIYGYTF
CDR3nt: TGTGCCAGCAGCTCCCGGGACAGGGGGATCTATGGCTACACCTTC
v_gene: TRBV7-2
j_gene: TRBJ1-2
d_gene: TRBD1
abundance: -

CDR3aa: CASSQETPSGGYTF
CDR3nt: TGTGCCAGCAGCCAAGAAACCCCCTCGGGGGGCTACACCTTC
v_gene: TRBV4-2
j_gene: TRBJ1-2
d_gene: -
abundance: -

CDR3aa: CASSLVRQAEAFF
CDR3nt: TGTGCCAGCAGCTTAGTGAGACAGGCTGAAGCTTTCTTT
v_gene: TRBV7-2
j_gene: TRBJ1-1
d_gene: -
abundance: -

CDR3aa: CASSSGGAGTYYGYTF
CDR3nt: TGTGCCAGCAGCTCTGGGGGGGCCGGGACATATTATGGCTACACCTTC
v_gene: TRBV11-2
j_gene: TRBJ1-2
d_gene: -
abundance: -

CDR3aa: CASRGRTGWNEQFF
CDR3nt: TGTGCCAGCAGGGGTCGGACAGGGTGGAATGAGCAGTTCTTC
v_gene: TRBV28
j_gene: TRBJ2-1
d_gene: TRBD1
abundance: once

CDR3aa: CASSPTGTRGYTF
CDR3nt: TGTGCCAGCAGTCCTACAGGGACAAGGGGCTACACCTTC
v_gene: TRBV12-3/TRBV12-4
j_gene: TRBJ1-2
d_gene: -
abundance: -

CDR3aa: CASSLPPGDEQYF
CDR3nt: TGTGCCAGCAGTTTACCCCCGGGGGACGAGCAGTACTTC
v_gene: TRBV12-3/TRBV12-4
j_gene: TRBJ2-7
d_gene: -
abundance: once

CDR3aa: CASTPGRTSYNEQFF
CDR3nt: TGTGCCAGCACCCCGGGGAGGACTAGTTACAATGAGCAGTTCTTC
v_gene: TRBV7-8
j_gene: TRBJ2-1
d_gene: TRBD2
abundance: -

CDR3aa: CASSPRWDRVYTEAFF
CDR3nt: TGTGCCAGCAGCCCCCGATGGGACAGGGTATACACTGAAGCTTTCTTT
v_gene: TRBV3-1/TRBV3-2
j_gene: TRBJ1-1
d_gene: TRBD1
abundance: -

CDR3aa: CASSSLAGELDGYTF
CDR3nt: TGTGCCAGCAGTTCACTGGCGGGGGAACTAGATGGCTACACCTTC
v_gene: TRBV5-6
j_gene: TRBJ1-2
d_gene: -
abundance: -

CDR3aa: CASSLVIGTGDEKLFF
CDR3nt: TGTGCCAGCAGCTTAGTAATCGGGACAGGGGATGAAAAACTGTTTTTT
v_gene: TRBV11-2
j_gene: TRBJ1-4
d_gene: TRBD1
abundance: -

CDR3aa: CASSRGQGGSDEKLFF
CDR3nt: TGTGCCAGCAGCCGTGGACAGGGCGGTAGCGATGAAAAACTGTTTTTT
v_gene: TRBV4-2
j_gene: TRBJ1-4
d_gene: TRBD1
abundance: -

CDR3aa: CASSQARLAGSTDTQYF
CDR3nt: TGTGCCAGCAGCCAAGCTCGACTAGCGGGGAGCACAGATACGCAGTATTTT
v_gene: TRBV14
j_gene: TRBJ2-3
d_gene: TRBD2
abundance: -

CDR3aa: CASSPPNQGRGYTF
CDR3nt: TGTGCCAGCTCACCACCGAACCAGGGCCGAGGCTACACCTTC
v_gene: TRBV18
j_gene: TRBJ1-2
d_gene: -
abundance: -

CDR3aa: CAISDVQGLAGDTQYF
CDR3nt: TGTGCCATCAGTGACGTACAGGGGCTAGCGGGAGATACGCAGTATTTT
v_gene: TRBV10-3
j_gene: TRBJ2-3
d_gene: -
abundance: -

CDR3aa: CASGEGVTEAFF
CDR3nt: TGTGCCAGCGGGGAAGGGGTCACTGAAGCTTTCTTT
v_gene: TRBV28
j_gene: TRBJ1-1
d_gene: -
abundance: -

CDR3aa: CASENLTGPYEQYF
CDR3nt: TGTGCCAGTGAGAACCTGACAGGCCCCTACGAGCAGTACTTC
v_gene: TRBV19
j_gene: TRBJ2-7
d_gene: -
abundance: -

CDR3aa: CASGAGVTEAFF
CDR3nt: TGTGCCAGCGGAGCAGGGGTAACTGAAGCTTTCTTT
v_gene: TRBV2
j_gene: TRBJ1-1
d_gene: -
abundance: -

CDR3aa: CASSDTGGNEKLFF
CDR3nt: TGCGCCAGCAGTGACACAGGGGGTAATGAAAAACTGTTTTTT
v_gene: TRBV10-2
j_gene: TRBJ1-4
d_gene: TRBD1
abundance: -

CDR3aa: CASSQDSGNSPLHF
CDR3nt: TGTGCCAGCAGCCAAGACAGTGGCAATTCACCCCTCCACTTT
v_gene: TRBV14
j_gene: TRBJ1-6
d_gene: -
abundance: -

CDR3aa: CASSLGAGTGAGEQYF
CDR3nt: TGTGCCAGCAGCTTGGGGGCCGGGACAGGGGCGGGGGAGCAGTACTTC
v_gene: TRBV7-8
j_gene: TRBJ2-7
d_gene: TRBD1
abundance: -

CDR3aa: CASSREGALTEAFF
CDR3nt: TGCGCCAGCAGCCGCGAGGGGGCCCTCACTGAAGCTTTCTTT
v_gene: TRBV5-1
j_gene: TRBJ1-1
d_gene: TRBD1
abundance: -

CDR3aa: CASSPYSLAGEEQFF
CDR3nt: TGTGCCAGCTCACCTTACAGCCTAGCGGGGGAAGAGCAGTTCTTC
v_gene: TRBV18
j_gene: TRBJ2-1
d_gene: TRBD2
abundance: -

CDR3aa: CASSPAQGQDYGYTF
CDR3nt: TGTGCCAGCTCACCGGCACAGGGGCAGGACTATGGCTACACCTTC
v_gene: TRBV18
j_gene: TRBJ1-2
d_gene: TRBD1
abundance: -

CDR3aa: CASSPGQGITEAFF
CDR3nt: TGTGCCAGCTCACCGGGACAGGGTATCACTGAAGCTTTCTTT
v_gene: TRBV18
j_gene: TRBJ1-1
d_gene: TRBD1
abundance: -

CDR3aa: CASSLGADGYTF
CDR3nt: TGTGCCAGCAGCTTAGGGGCTGATGGCTACACCTTC
v_gene: TRBV7-9
j_gene: TRBJ1-2
d_gene: -
abundance: -

CDR3aa: CASSQGQGYSPLHF
CDR3nt: TGTGCCAGCAGCCAAGGGCAGGGTTATTCACCCCTCCACTTT
v_gene: TRBV3-1/TRBV3-2
j_gene: TRBJ1-6
d_gene: -
abundance: -

CDR3aa: CASSFLGASGRSAGANVLTF
CDR3nt: TGTGCCAGCAGCTTCCTCGGCGCTAGCGGGAGAAGCGCTGGGGCCAACGTCCTGACTTTC
v_gene: TRBV9
j_gene: TRBJ2-6
d_gene: TRBD2
abundance: -

CDR3aa: CASSSATGRAGSNYGYTF
CDR3nt: TGTGCCAGCAGCTCCGCTACCGGGCGCGCAGGGTCTAACTATGGCTACACCTTC
v_gene: TRBV7-8
j_gene: TRBJ1-2
d_gene: -
abundance: -

CDR3aa: CASSETSGGAREQFF
CDR3nt: TGTGCCAGCAGCGAGACTAGCGGGGGGGCCCGGGAGCAGTTCTTC
v_gene: TRBV7-2
j_gene: TRBJ2-1
d_gene: TRBD2
abundance: -

CDR3aa: CASSMGRYNEQFF
CDR3nt: TGTGCCAGTAGTATGGGCCGCTACAATGAGCAGTTCTTC
v_gene: TRBV19
j_gene: TRBJ2-1
d_gene: -
abundance: -

CDR3aa: CASSSLDQPQHF
CDR3nt: TGTGCCAGCAGCTCTCTTGATCAGCCCCAGCATTTT
v_gene: TRBV7-9
j_gene: TRBJ1-5
d_gene: -
abundance: -

CDR3aa: CASSRLTMEYAFF
CDR3nt: TGTGCCAGCTCACGACTGACGATGGAGTACGCTTTCTTT
v_gene: TRBV18
j_gene: TRBJ1-1
d_gene: -
abundance: -

CDR3aa: CASRLDRRQETQYF
CDR3nt: TGTGCCAGCAGACTGGACAGGAGACAAGAGACCCAGTACTTC
v_gene: TRBV5-4
j_gene: TRBJ2-5
d_gene: TRBD1
abundance: -

CDR3aa: CAINGQANTEAFF
CDR3nt: TGTGCCATCAATGGACAGGCGAACACTGAAGCTTTCTTT
v_gene: TRBV10-3
j_gene: TRBJ1-1
d_gene: TRBD1
abundance: -

CDR3aa: CASTAGGRGQETQYF
CDR3nt: TGTGCCAGCACCGCAGGCGGGCGCGGGCAAGAGACCCAGTACTTC
v_gene: TRBV2
j_gene: TRBJ2-5
d_gene: -
abundance: -